Listed here are 27 T cell receptor beta chains from one sample, sequenced in a study of blood T cell repertoires in COVID-19. Sequencing used immunoSEQ multiplex PCR; TCRdb keeps in-frame clones, though not all of them. The profile shows 200,000 to 250,000 clones, roughly 76% of them singletons. Sequencing input: peripheral blood. All receptors derive from a woman older than 75 with COVID-19, enrolled during active disease.

The chain joins TRBV3-1 (or the pseudogene TRBV3-2) to TRBJ2-2, with 7 bases identical to TRBD2. Germline CDR1 LGHDT, CDR2 YNNKEL (reference sequence). J lost 7 bases, V lost 6 bases, and 2 bases had no gene match. The CDR3 is made up of 12 amino acids. The CDR3 nucleotides read TGTGCCAGCAGGCGGGAGCTCGGGGAGCTGTTTTTT. Protein product: CASRRELGELFF.

CDR3 amino acids: CASSDGRAGELFF. The DNA for the CDR3 is TGTGCCAGCAGTGACGGGAGGGCCGGGGAGCTGTTTTTT. This sequence joins TRBV6-1 and TRBJ2-2, with TRBD2 matching over 8 bases. Germline V gene lookup returns CDR1 MNHNS and CDR2 SASEGT. This CDR3 region has 13 residues. The trim removed 3 bases at V and 6 bases at J, leaving 0 bases unmatched.

The chain combines TRBV7-9 with TRBJ1-5; D remains unclear. V gave up 7 bases and J gave up 15 bases, with 19 bases separating them. The CDR3 is made up of 12 amino acids. Germline assignment: CDR1 SEHNR and CDR2 FQNEAQ (reference sequence). The CDR3 nucleotides read TGTGCCAGCACCACCGGGGAAGGAGGTTTGCATTTT. Amino acids: CASTTGEGGLHF.

The chain links TRBV27 to TRBJ2-5, with D perhaps being TRBD1 or TRBD2 (5 bases each). Deletions cut 10 bases from V and 4 bases from J, with 16 bases between. CDR3 size: 13 residues. Germline loops: CDR1 MNHEY, CDR2 SMNVEV (reference sequence). DNA for the CDR3: TGTGCCACCAGGGAGCAGAGGCGAGAGACCCAGTACTTC. It encodes CATREQRRETQYF.

The sample holds a few counts of this clone. The rearrangement links TRBV5-4 to TRBJ2-7; 8 positions match TRBD2. From germline, CDR1 is SGHNT and CDR2 YYREEE (reference sequence). CDR3 length: 16 amino acids. The V and J ends lost 4 bases and 1 base, in that order; junction bases with no gene match: 10. This CDR3 reads CASSPGDSGVSYEQYF. The CDR3 nucleotides read TGTGCCAGCAGCCCAGGGGATAGCGGGGTGTCCTACGAGCAGTACTTC.

The CDR3 DNA follows: TGCGATCCTCTAGAGGGACTAGCGGGGGACTCCTACAATGAGCAGTTCTTC. It translates to CDPLEGLAGDSYNEQFF. This sequence joins TRBV29-1 and TRBJ2-1; 14 positions match TRBD2. Germline CDR1 is SQVTM and CDR2 is ANQGSEA. The CDR3 consists of 17 residues.

The chain employs TRBV18 and TRBJ2-5; 10 bases line up with TRBD2. V gave up 3 bases and J gave up 2 bases; unmatched junction bases: 12. Looked up from germline, CDR1 is KGHSH and CDR2 is LQKENI. This CDR3 has 18 residues. The CDR3 DNA follows: TGTGCCAGCTCACCTGGCAGTTTAGCGGGGGGTCTACAAGAGACCCAGTACTTC. It yields the protein CASSPGSLAGGLQETQYF.

This clone was detected a few times. V is TRBV18 and J is TRBJ2-2; D unresolved. There are 16 residues in the CDR3. The germline V and J ends were trimmed by 3 bases and 3 bases, with 14 bases remaining between them. Germline V lookup: CDR1 KGHSH, CDR2 LQKENI. The CDR3 nucleotides read TGTGCCAGCTCACCGTCAGGTCGAGAATACACCGGGGAGCTGTTTTTT. This gives the protein CASSPSGREYTGELFF.

The chain has TRBV27 and TRBJ2-6, with D perhaps TRBD1 (6 bases). CDR1 and CDR2 (germline): MNHEY, SMNVEV (reference sequence). This CDR3 spans 17 amino acids. Trimming left V 6 bases short and J 2 bases short, with 17 bases between. CDR3 bases: TGTGCCAGCAGCCTTAGAGGGGGAGTTGCTGGGGCCAACGTCCTGACTTTC. Its protein product is CASSLRGGVAGANVLTF. Combining the CDR3 with reference TRBV27 and TRBJ2-6 gives the whole variable domain EAQVTQNPRYLITVTGKKLTVTCSQNMNHEYMSWYRQDPGLGLRQIYYSMNVEVTDKGDVPEGYKVSRKEKRNFPLILESPSPNQTSLYFCASSLRGGVAGANVLTFGAGSRLTVL.

This rearrangement joins TRBV6-1 to TRBJ1-5, with D possibly being TRBD1 (6 bases). Germline V gene lookup returns CDR1 MNHNS and CDR2 SASEGT. The V and J ends lost 7 bases and 6 bases respectively, with 13 bases between them. The CDR3 sequence is 13 residues long. For the CDR3, the DNA is TGTGCCAGCACCGTGGGGGCTGTTCAGCCCCAGCATTTT. Translation: CASTVGAVQPQHF.

The V gene is TRBV11-2, the J gene TRBJ1-1; TRBD1 matches at 7 bases. The CDR3 runs to 15 residues. J was trimmed by 2 bases and V by 1 base; bases with no gene match: 4. CDR1 and CDR2 (germline): SGHAT, FQNNGV. CDR3 nucleotide sequence: TGTGCCAGCAGCTTAGGGGACAGAAGAAACACTGAAGCTTTCTTT. Its translation: CASSLGDRRNTEAFF.

The CDR3 DNA is TGTGCCACCAGTTTGGGGGCCAGGGGTATTCAGCCCCAGCATTTT. It is translated as CATSLGARGIQPQHF. The chain couples TRBV15 to TRBJ1-5; possibly TRBD1 for D (6 bases). CDR1 is LNHNV and CDR2 is YYDKDF in the germline V gene (reference sequence). V was cut by 6 bases and J by 6 bases, with 18 bases left in between. CDR3 length equals 15 residues.

The CDR3 loop is CASSQNRKLFF. CDR3 DNA sequence: TGTGCCAGCAGCCAGAATAGAAAACTGTTTTTT. The chain links TRBV6-2 or TRBV6-3 to TRBJ1-4; D is uncertain. V shed 6 bases and J shed 10 bases, with 9 bases lying between them. Per germline, CDR1 MNHEY and CDR2 SVGEGT. The length of the CDR3 is 11 residues.

The chain uses TRBV5-1 and TRBJ1-4; unclear D gene. From germline, CDR1 is SGHRS and CDR2 YFSETQ. The CDR3 covers 14 residues. The V end lost 0 bases, the J end lost 7 bases, and 10 bases lay between the germline ends. The CDR3: CASSLETPGEKLFF. CDR3 in DNA: TGCGCCAGCAGCTTGGAGACACCCGGTGAAAAACTGTTTTTT.

J is TRBJ1-1 and V is TRBV6-5; D perhaps matches TRBD1 (5 bases). V was shortened by 0 bases and J by 3 bases, with 8 bases between the two germline ends. The CDR3 has 14 residues. Germline V gene sequence: CDR1 MNHEY, CDR2 SVGAGI. In nucleotides, the CDR3 is TGTGCCAGCAGTTACTCGTGGGGGGACACTGAAGCTTTCTTT. Translating gives CASSYSWGDTEAFF.

V gene TRBV5-4 combines with J gene TRBJ1-1; TRBD1 aligns across 8 bases. V shed 4 bases, J shed 2 bases, and the junction held 4 bases outside the gene matches. The CDR3 has 14 residues. The germline V gene has CDR1 SGHNT and CDR2 YYREEE (reference sequence). Written as DNA, the CDR3 is TGTGCCAGCAGCGAGACAGGGGTTAACACTGAAGCTTTCTTT. This translates into CASSETGVNTEAFF.

A single count supports this clone. V usage is TRBV7-2 and J usage is TRBJ2-5, with 10 bases identical to TRBD2. CDR3 length: 15 residues. V lost 4 bases to trimming and J lost 5 bases; unmatched junction nucleotides: 7. CDR1 is SGHTA and CDR2 is FQGNSA in the germline V gene. The CDR3 coding sequence is TGTGCCAGCAGCTCCGAGCGGGGGGGTCTGGAGACCCAGTACTTC. Protein product: CASSSERGGLETQYF.

V and J are TRBV18 and TRBJ1-6, with a possible D match to TRBD1 (6 bases). CDR3 length equals 15 residues. The V gene's germline CDR1 is KGHSH and CDR2 LQKENI. V was trimmed by 2 bases and J by 3 bases, leaving 8 bases between them. CDR3 protein: CASSPGGFYNSPLHF. Written as DNA, the CDR3 is TGTGCCAGCTCACCAGGGGGCTTCTATAATTCACCCCTCCACTTT. Based on the CDR3 plus reference TRBV18 and TRBJ1-6, the full variable domain is NAGVMQNPRHLVRRRGQEARLRCSPMKGHSHVYWYRQLPEEGLKFMVYLQKENIIDESGMPKERFSAEFPKEGPSILRIQQVVRGDSAAYFCASSPGGFYNSPLHFGNGTRLTVT.

The chain recombines TRBV28 with TRBJ1-2; TRBD1 is a possible D gene (6 bases). The V gene lost 5 bases and the J gene lost 8 bases, with 12 bases spanning the gap. CDR1 is MDHEN, CDR2 SYDVKM, per germline. This CDR3 comprises 12 residues. The CDR3 here is CASSQGLAGYTF. The DNA of the CDR3 is TGTGCCAGCAGTCAGGGGTTGGCGGGCTACACCTTC.

This clone has just one count. The same CDR3 also results from other DNA sequences found in this sample. The chain joins TRBV28 to TRBJ1-2, with D possibly TRBD1 on 6 matching bases. CDR1 is MDHEN and CDR2 is SYDVKM in the germline V gene. V lost 5 bases to trimming and J lost 2 bases, with 12 bases between them. The CDR3 extends over 14 amino acids. The CDR3 DNA follows: TGTGCCAGCAGTCCCCGGACAGAGAACTATGGCTACACCTTC. Its protein is CASSPRTENYGYTF.

This clone was detected once. This chain joins TRBV6-4 and TRBJ1-5, with TRBD1 identical over 7 bases. This CDR3 region has 15 residues. Germline CDR1 MRHNA, CDR2 SNTAGT. V dropped 6 bases and J dropped 5; count of bases not matched to a gene: 10. The CDR3 region has the DNA TGTGCCAGCAGGAAGACAGGGAGGCCGGATCAGCCCCAGCATTTT. It encodes CASRKTGRPDQPQHF.

This chain uses TRBV29-1 with TRBJ1-1; no clear D gene. V shed 3 bases and J shed 1 base, with 6 bases lying between them. In germline, CDR1 is SQVTM, CDR2 ANQGSEA. This CDR3 region has 12 residues. For the CDR3, the DNA is TGCAGCGTTGATGAACAGAACACTGAAGCTTTCTTT. Amino acid sequence: CSVDEQNTEAFF.

The sample holds many counts of this clone. The J gene is TRBJ2-1, the V gene TRBV5-1; D call uncertain. Deletions cut 2 bases from V and 3 bases from J, with 15 bases between. The CDR3 is made up of 16 amino acids. CDR1 is SGHRS and CDR2 is YFSETQ in the germline V gene. The DNA for the CDR3 is TGCGCCAGCAGCTTAAGTCTCAACAGCTACTACAATGAGCAGTTCTTC. Its protein product is CASSLSLNSYYNEQFF.

This chain joins TRBV24-1 and TRBJ2-7, with D tentatively TRBD1 (6 bases). This CDR3 contains 15 residues. CDR1 is KGHDR and CDR2 is SFDVKD in the germline V gene. V was shortened by 4 bases and J by 0 bases, with 12 bases between the two germline ends. The CDR3 region is CATSETGTSSYEQYF. The CDR3 nucleotides are TGTGCCACCAGTGAGACCGGGACAAGCTCCTACGAGCAGTACTTC.

The chain uses TRBV15 and TRBJ2-7; D possibly corresponds to TRBD1 (6 bases). V was cut by 1 base and J by 2 bases, with 18 bases left in between. This CDR3 region has 17 residues. Germline loops: CDR1 LNHNV, CDR2 YYDKDF (reference sequence). This chain's CDR3 is CATSRAAPGAGAYEQYF. The CDR3 nucleotides are TGTGCCACCAGCAGAGCCGCCCCAGGGGCTGGGGCCTACGAGCAGTACTTC.

CDR3 sequence reads: CASSLGRTGMRNEQFF. The CDR3 DNA follows: TGCGCCAGCAGCTTGGGTCGGACAGGGATGCGCAATGAGCAGTTCTTC. V gene TRBV5-1 combines with J gene TRBJ2-1; 8 bases line up with TRBD1. This CDR3 is built from 16 residues. Germline trimming cut 0 bases from V and 6 bases from J; bases unmatched to any gene: 8. The germline V gene has CDR1 SGHRS and CDR2 YFSETQ.

The V gene is TRBV5-1, the J gene TRBJ2-5; 9 bases agree with TRBD1. Per the germline V gene, CDR1 is SGHRS and CDR2 is YFSETQ. With V trimmed by 2 bases and J by 11 bases, 16 bases remained unmatched. CDR3 size: 16 residues. The CDR3 loop reads CASSFGGVDRGRGQYF. CDR3 coding DNA: TGCGCCAGCAGCTTTGGGGGCGTGGACAGGGGCCGTGGGCAGTACTTC.